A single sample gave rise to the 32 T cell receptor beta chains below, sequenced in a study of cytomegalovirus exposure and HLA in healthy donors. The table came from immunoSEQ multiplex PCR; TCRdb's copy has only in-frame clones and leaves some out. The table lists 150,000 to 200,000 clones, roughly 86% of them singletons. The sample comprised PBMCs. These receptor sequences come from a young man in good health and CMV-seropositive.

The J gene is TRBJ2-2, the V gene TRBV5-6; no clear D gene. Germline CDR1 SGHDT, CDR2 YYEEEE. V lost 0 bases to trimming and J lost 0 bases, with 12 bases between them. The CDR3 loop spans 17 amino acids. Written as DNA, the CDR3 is TGTGCCAGCAGCTTGGTTCCTTGGAAGACGAACACCGGGGAGCTGTTTTTT. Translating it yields CASSLVPWKTNTGELFF.

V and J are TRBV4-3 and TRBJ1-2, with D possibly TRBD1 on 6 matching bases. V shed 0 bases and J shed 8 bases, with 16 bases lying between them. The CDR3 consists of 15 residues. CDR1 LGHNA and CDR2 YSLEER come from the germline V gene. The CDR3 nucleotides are TGCGCCAGCAGCCAAGATCGTGGGGGGGCAGAAGGCTACACCTTC. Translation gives CASSQDRGGAEGYTF.

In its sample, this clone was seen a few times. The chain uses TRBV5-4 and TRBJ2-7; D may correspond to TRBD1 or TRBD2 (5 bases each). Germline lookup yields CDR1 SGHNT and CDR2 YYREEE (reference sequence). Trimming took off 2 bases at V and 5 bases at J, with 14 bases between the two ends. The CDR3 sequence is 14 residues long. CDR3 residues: CASSFEGIPNEQYF. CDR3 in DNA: TGTGCCAGCAGCTTCGAGGGGATCCCCAACGAGCAGTACTTC.

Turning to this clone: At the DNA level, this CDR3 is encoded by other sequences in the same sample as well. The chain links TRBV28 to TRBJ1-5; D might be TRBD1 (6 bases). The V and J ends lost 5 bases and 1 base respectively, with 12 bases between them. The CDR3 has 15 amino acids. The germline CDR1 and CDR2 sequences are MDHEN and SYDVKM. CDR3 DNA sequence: TGTGCCAGCAGTCTACAGGGAGGGAGCAATCAGCCCCAGCATTTT. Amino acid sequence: CASSLQGGSNQPQHF.

The CDR3 loop is CASSPDRVRGEQFF. For the CDR3, the DNA is TGCGCCAGCAGCCCCGACAGGGTGCGGGGTGAGCAGTTCTTC. This chain links TRBV5-1 with TRBJ2-1; tentatively, D is TRBD1 (7 bases). Germline CDR1 is SGHRS and CDR2 is YFSETQ. V lost 4 bases and J lost 9, with 17 bases in between. This CDR3 contains 14 residues.

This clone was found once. The CDR3 region is CASSPTGTTSDTQYF. The CDR3 bases are TGTGCCAGCAGCCCCACCGGGACTACCTCAGATACGCAGTATTTT. The V and J genes are TRBV4-2 and TRBJ2-3; 7 bases agree with TRBD2. The CDR3 extends over 15 amino acids. Per the germline V gene, CDR1 is LGHNA and CDR2 is YNFKEQ. The V and J ends lost 4 bases and 4 bases, in that order; junction bases with no gene match: 8.

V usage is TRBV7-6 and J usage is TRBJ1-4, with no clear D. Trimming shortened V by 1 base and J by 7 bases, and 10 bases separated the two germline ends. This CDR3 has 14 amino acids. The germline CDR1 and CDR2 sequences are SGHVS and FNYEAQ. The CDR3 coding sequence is TGTGCCAGCAGCTTAGTGGCAGAGAGTGAAAAACTGTTTTTT. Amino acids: CASSLVAESEKLFF.

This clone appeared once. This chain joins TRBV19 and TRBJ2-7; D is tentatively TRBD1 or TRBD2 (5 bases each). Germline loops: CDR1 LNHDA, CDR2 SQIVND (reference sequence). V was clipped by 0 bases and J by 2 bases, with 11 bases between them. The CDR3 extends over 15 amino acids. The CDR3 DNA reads TGTGCCAGTAGTATAGACGGGACCGCAACCTACGAGCAGTACTTC. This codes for CASSIDGTATYEQYF.

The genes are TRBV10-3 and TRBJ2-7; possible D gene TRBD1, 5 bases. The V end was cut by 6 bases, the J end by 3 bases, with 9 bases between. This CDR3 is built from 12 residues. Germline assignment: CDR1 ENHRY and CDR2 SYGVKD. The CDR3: CAIRGQGYEQYF. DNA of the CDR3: TGTGCCATCAGGGGGCAGGGCTACGAGCAGTACTTC.

The CDR3 region has the DNA TGTGCCAGCAGCTGGTTTGGACGGACGGACAGAAATTCACCCCTCCACTTT. Its translation: CASSWFGRTDRNSPLHF. V gene TRBV7-8 combines with J gene TRBJ1-6, with a weak D call TRBD1 (6 bases). Trimming took off 4 bases at V and 7 bases at J, with 20 bases between the two ends. The CDR3 is 17 residues long. The germline V gene has CDR1 SGHVS and CDR2 FQNEAQ.

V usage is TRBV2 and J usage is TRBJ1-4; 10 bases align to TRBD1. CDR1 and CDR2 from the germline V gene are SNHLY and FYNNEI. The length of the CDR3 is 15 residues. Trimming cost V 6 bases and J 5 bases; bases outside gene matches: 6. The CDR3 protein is CASSLGTGANEKLFF. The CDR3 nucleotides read TGTGCCAGCAGCCTTGGGACAGGGGCCAATGAAAAACTGTTTTTT.

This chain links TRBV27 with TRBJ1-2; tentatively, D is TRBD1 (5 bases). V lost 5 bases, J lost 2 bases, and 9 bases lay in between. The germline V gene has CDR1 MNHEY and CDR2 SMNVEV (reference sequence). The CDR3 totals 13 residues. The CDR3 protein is CASSRGGNYGYTF. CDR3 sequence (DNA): TGTGCCAGCAGTCGGGGGGGGAACTATGGCTACACCTTC.

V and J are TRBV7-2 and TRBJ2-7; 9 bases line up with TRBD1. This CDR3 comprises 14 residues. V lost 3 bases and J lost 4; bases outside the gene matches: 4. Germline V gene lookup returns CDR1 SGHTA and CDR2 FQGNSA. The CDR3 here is CASSFGTGTYEQYF. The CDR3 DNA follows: TGTGCCAGCAGCTTTGGGACAGGGACGTACGAGCAGTACTTC.

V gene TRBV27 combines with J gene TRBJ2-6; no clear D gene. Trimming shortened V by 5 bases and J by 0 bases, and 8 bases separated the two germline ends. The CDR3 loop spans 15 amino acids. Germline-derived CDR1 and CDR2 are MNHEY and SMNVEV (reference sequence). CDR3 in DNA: TGTGCCAGCAGTCCCTGGGGCTCTGGGGCCAACGTCCTGACTTTC. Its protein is CASSPWGSGANVLTF.

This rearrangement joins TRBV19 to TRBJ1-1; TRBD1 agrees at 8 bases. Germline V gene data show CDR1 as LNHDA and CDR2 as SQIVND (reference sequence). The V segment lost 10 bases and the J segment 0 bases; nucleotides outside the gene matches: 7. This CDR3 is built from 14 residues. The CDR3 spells CATRDRQLNTEAFF. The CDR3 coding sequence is TGTGCCACCCGGGACAGGCAATTGAACACTGAAGCTTTCTTT.

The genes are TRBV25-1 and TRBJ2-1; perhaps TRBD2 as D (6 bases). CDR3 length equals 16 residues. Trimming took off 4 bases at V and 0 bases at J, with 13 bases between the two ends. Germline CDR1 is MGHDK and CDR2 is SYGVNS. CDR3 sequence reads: CASSGATRSSYNEQFF. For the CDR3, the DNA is TGTGCCAGCAGTGGGGCGACTAGGAGCTCCTACAATGAGCAGTTCTTC.

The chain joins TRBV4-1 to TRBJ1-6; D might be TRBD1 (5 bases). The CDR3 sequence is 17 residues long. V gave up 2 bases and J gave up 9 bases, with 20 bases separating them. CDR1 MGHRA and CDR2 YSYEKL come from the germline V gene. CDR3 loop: CASSQILKVLGGSPLHF. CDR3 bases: TGCGCCAGCAGCCAAATACTAAAAGTGTTGGGGGGTTCACCCCTCCACTTT.

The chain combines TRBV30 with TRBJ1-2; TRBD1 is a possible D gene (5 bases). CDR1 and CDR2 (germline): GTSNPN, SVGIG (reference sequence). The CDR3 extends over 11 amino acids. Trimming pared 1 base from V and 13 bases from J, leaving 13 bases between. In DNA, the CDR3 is TGTGCCTGGAGTGAGGGACCCAAAGGCACCTTC. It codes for CAWSEGPKGTF.

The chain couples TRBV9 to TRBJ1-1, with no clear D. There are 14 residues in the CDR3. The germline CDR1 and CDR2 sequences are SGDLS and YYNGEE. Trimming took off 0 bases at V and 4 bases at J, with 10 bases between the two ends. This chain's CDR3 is CASSVDSRPTEAFF. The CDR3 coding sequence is TGTGCCAGCAGCGTAGATAGCCGTCCCACTGAAGCTTTCTTT. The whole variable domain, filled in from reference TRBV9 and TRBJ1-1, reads DSGVTQTPKHLITATGQRVTLRCSPRSGDLSVYWYQQSLDQGLQFLIQYYNGEERAKGNILERFSAQQFPDLHSELNLSSLELGDSALYFCASSVDSRPTEAFFGQGTRLTVV.

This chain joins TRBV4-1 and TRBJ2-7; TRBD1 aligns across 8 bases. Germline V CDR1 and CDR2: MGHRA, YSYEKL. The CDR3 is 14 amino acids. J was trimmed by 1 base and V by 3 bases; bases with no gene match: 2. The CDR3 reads CASSHRGRSYEQYF. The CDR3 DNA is TGCGCCAGCAGCCACAGGGGGCGGTCCTACGAGCAGTACTTC.

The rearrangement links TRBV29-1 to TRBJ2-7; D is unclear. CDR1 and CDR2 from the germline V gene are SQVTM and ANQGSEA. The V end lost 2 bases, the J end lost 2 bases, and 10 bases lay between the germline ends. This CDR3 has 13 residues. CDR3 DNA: TGCAGCGTTGAATTGGACGACCCCTACGAGCAGTACTTC. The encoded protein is CSVELDDPYEQYF.

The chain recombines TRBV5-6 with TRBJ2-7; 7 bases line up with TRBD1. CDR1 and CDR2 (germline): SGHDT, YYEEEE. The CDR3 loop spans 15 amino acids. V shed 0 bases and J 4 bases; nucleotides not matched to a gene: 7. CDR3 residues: CASSLVRDRPYEQYF. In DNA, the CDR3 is TGTGCCAGCAGCTTGGTCCGGGACAGACCATACGAGCAGTACTTC.

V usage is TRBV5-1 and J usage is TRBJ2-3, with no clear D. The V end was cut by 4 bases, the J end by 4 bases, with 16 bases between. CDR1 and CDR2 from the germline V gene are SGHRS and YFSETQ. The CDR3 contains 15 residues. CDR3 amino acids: CASSPAAQAPDTQYF. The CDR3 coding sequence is TGCGCCAGCAGCCCCGCCGCTCAGGCCCCAGATACGCAGTATTTT.

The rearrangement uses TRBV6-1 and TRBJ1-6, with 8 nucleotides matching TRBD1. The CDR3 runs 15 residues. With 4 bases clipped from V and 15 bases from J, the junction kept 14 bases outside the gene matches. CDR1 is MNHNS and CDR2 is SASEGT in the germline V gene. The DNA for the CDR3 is TGTGCCAGCAGTGGTACGGAGACAGGGGCCCTCAACCTCCACTTT. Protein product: CASSGTETGALNLHF.

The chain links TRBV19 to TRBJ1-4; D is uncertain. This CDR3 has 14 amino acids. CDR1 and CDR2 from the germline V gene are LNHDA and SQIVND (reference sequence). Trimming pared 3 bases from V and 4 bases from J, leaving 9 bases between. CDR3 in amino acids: CASSIPGLNEKLFF. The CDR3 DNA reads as TGTGCCAGTAGTATCCCGGGCCTTAATGAAAAACTGTTTTTT.

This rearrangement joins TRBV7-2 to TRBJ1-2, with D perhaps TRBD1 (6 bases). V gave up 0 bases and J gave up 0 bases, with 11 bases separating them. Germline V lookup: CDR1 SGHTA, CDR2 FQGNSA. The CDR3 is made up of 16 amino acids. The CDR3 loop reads CASSLAGGLANYGYTF. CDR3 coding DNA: TGTGCCAGCAGCTTAGCGGGGGGGCTAGCTAACTATGGCTACACCTTC.

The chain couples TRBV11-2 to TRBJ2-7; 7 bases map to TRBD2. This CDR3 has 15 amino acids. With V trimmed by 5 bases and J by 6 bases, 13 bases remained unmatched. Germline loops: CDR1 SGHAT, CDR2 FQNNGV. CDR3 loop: CASSPSGASTSEQYF. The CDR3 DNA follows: TGTGCCAGCAGCCCGAGCGGGGCGAGCACATCCGAGCAGTACTTC.

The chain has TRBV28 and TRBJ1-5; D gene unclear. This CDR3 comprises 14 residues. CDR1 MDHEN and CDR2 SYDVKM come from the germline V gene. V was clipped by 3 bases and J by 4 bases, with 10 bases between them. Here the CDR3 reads CASSLIQQNQPQHF. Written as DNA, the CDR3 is TGTGCCAGCAGTTTGATACAGCAAAATCAGCCCCAGCATTTT.

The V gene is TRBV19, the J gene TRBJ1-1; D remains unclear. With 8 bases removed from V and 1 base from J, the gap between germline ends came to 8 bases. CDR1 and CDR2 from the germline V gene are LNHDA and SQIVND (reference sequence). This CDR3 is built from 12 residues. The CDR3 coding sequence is TGTGCCAGTTTATCCAGGAACACTGAAGCTTTCTTT. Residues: CASLSRNTEAFF.

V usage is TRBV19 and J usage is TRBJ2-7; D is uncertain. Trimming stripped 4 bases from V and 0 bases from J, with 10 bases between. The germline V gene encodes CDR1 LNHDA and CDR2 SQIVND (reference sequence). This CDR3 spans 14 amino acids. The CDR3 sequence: CASSSGRGSYEQYF. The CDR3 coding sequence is TGTGCCAGTAGTAGCGGCCGTGGCTCCTACGAGCAGTACTTC. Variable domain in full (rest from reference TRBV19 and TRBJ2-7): DGGITQSPKYLFRKEGQNVTLSCEQNLNHDAMYWYRQDPGQGLRLIYYSQIVNDFQKGDIAEGYSVSREKKESFPLTVTSAQKNPTAFYLCASSSGRGSYEQYFGPGTRLTVT.

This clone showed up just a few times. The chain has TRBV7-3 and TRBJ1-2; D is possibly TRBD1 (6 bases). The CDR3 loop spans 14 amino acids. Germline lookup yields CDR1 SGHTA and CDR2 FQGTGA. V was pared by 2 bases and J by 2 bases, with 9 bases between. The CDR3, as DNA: TGTGCCAGCAGCTTATCTACAGGGAACTATGGCTACACCTTC. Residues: CASSLSTGNYGYTF.

CDR3 residues: CASSLDSFYGYTF. CDR3 DNA: TGTGCCAGCAGCTTAGACAGCTTCTATGGCTACACCTTC. This chain uses TRBV7-8 with TRBJ1-2; no clear D gene. Germline CDR1 SGHVS, CDR2 FQNEAQ. This CDR3 region has 13 residues. The ends were cut back, 1 base at V and 4 bases at J, with 7 bases in the middle.